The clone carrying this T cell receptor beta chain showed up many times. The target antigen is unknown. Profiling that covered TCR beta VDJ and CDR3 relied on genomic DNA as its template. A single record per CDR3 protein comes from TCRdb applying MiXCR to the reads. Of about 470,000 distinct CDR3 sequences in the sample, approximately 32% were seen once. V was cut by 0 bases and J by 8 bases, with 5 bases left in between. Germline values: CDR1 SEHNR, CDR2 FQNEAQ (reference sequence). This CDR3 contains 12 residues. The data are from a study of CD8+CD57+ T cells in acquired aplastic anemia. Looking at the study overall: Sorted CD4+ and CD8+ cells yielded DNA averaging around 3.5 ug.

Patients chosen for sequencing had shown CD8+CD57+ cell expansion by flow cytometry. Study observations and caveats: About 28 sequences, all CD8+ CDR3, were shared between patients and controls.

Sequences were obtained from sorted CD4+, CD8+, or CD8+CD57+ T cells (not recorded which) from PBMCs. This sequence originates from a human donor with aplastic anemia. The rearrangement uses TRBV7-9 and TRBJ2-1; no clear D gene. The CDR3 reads CASSLATHEQFF. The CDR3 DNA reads TGTGCCAGCAGCTTAGCGACACATGAGCAGTTCTTC.